These 30 T cell receptor beta chains were sequenced from one sample in a study of blood T cell repertoires in COVID-19. Measured with immunoSEQ multiplex PCR; TCRdb has only the in-frame clones, and not every one. The sample gives 150,000 to 200,000 clones, about 88% of which show up once; 2.1% is in the top ten. Specimen: peripheral blood. Receptors originate from a man between 65 and 85 years old with active or convalescent COVID-19.

This chain connects TRBV7-9 to TRBJ2-1; D unresolved. The length of the CDR3 is 14 residues. The germline V gene has CDR1 SEHNR and CDR2 FQNEAQ (reference sequence). Trimming left V 7 bases short and J 3 bases short, with 13 bases between. The CDR3 sequence: CASTFPAVYNEQFF. In DNA form, the CDR3 reads TGTGCCAGCACCTTCCCGGCGGTCTACAATGAGCAGTTCTTC.

The chain links TRBV5-8 to TRBJ2-6; weak D call: TRBD2 (5 bases). Germline V gene lookup returns CDR1 SGHTS and CDR2 YDEGEE. Between the trimmed V and J ends, which lost 4 bases and 0 bases, there was a span of 11 bases. This CDR3 contains 16 residues. CDR3 in amino acids: CASSLLGGSGANVLTF. DNA of the CDR3: TGTGCCAGCAGCCTCCTTGGAGGCTCTGGGGCCAACGTCCTGACTTTC.

The rearrangement joins TRBV7-9 to TRBJ2-1; 10 nucleotides match TRBD2. The CDR3 consists of 14 residues. In germline, CDR1 is SEHNR, CDR2 FQNEAQ (reference sequence). J was trimmed by 7 bases and V by 6 bases; bases with no gene match: 6. Here the CDR3 reads CASSLAGVMNEQFF. CDR3 in DNA: TGTGCCAGCAGTCTAGCGGGGGTTATGAATGAGCAGTTCTTC. The whole variable domain, remainder taken from reference TRBV7-9 and TRBJ2-1, is DTGVSQNPRHKITKRGQNVTFRCDPISEHNRLYWYRQTLGQGPEFLTYFQNEAQLEKSRLLSDRFSAERPKGSFSTLEIQRTEQGDSAMYLCASSLAGVMNEQFFGPGTRLTVL.

The chain uses TRBV2 and TRBJ1-6; D is unclear. The CDR3 totals 12 residues. Germline assignment: CDR1 SNHLY and CDR2 FYNNEI. Between the trimmed V and J ends, which lost 6 bases and 7 bases, there was a span of 7 bases. This chain's CDR3 is CASRLQNSPLHF. DNA of the CDR3: TGTGCCAGCAGGCTACAGAATTCACCCCTCCACTTT.

The chain uses TRBV29-1 and TRBJ1-4; 7 positions agree with TRBD1. The CDR3 is 18 residues long. Trimming cost V 0 bases and J 5 bases; bases outside gene matches: 15. The germline V gene has CDR1 SQVTM and CDR2 ANQGSEA. CDR3 in DNA: TGCAGCGTTGAAGATGTACGCCGAGGGGGACAGCGGAATGAAAAACTGTTTTTT. Protein sequence: CSVEDVRRGGQRNEKLFF.

The chain combines TRBV6-5 with TRBJ1-3; D gene ambiguous. Germline-derived CDR1 and CDR2 are MNHEY and SVGAGI. This CDR3 region has 15 residues. V was cut by 6 bases and J by 0 bases, with 12 bases left in between. The CDR3 DNA reads as TGTGCCAGCAGACAACTAGTTGACTCTGGAAACACCATATATTTT. Encoded protein: CASRQLVDSGNTIYF.

This clone was detected once. V usage is TRBV6-5 and J usage is TRBJ1-3; 11 nucleotides line up with TRBD1. CDR1 MNHEY and CDR2 SVGAGI come from the germline V gene. V shed 6 bases and J 4 bases; nucleotides not matched to a gene: 5. The CDR3 is 15 amino acids. In DNA, the CDR3 is TGTGCCAGCAGCTACGGACAGGGGGCAGGAAACACCATATATTTT. Protein product: CASSYGQGAGNTIYF.

Written as DNA, the CDR3 is TGTGCCAGCAGGCTAGCGGGAGCTAAGTACGAGCAGTACTTC. It specifies CASRLAGAKYEQYF. The chain has TRBV28 and TRBJ2-7, with TRBD2 identical over 10 bases. CDR1 is MDHEN and CDR2 is SYDVKM in the germline V gene. The CDR3 contains 14 residues. The V segment lost 6 bases and the J segment 4 bases; nucleotides outside the gene matches: 6.

The DNA for the CDR3 is TGTGCCAGCAGTGAAGCGCTTCGGGACAGGGGGCGGGATACGCAGTATTTT. This gives the protein CASSEALRDRGRDTQYF. The chain uses TRBV2 and TRBJ2-3; 12 bases map to TRBD1. The junction had 7 bases not matched to a gene; V was cut back by 0 bases and J by 6 bases. There are 17 residues in the CDR3. Germline lookup yields CDR1 SNHLY and CDR2 FYNNEI.

In its sample, this clone was seen a few times. At the DNA level, this CDR3 is encoded by other sequences in the same sample as well. This chain joins TRBV5-1 and TRBJ2-3; no firm D call. This CDR3 has 14 amino acids. CDR1 is SGHRS, CDR2 YFSETQ, per germline. Trimming left V 0 bases short and J 2 bases short, with 7 bases between. DNA of the CDR3: TGCGCCAGCAGCTTGGGACATTCCACAGATACGCAGTATTTT. Amino acid sequence: CASSLGHSTDTQYF. The whole variable domain, remainder taken from reference TRBV5-1 and TRBJ2-3, is KAGVTQTPRYLIKTRGQQVTLSCSPISGHRSVSWYQQTPGQGLQFLFEYFSETQRNKGNFPGRFSGRQFSNSRSEMNVSTLELGDSALYLCASSLGHSTDTQYFGPGTRLTVL.

The rearrangement links TRBV2 to TRBJ2-7; weak D call: TRBD1 (6 bases). Per the germline V gene, CDR1 is SNHLY and CDR2 is FYNNEI. The V and J ends lost 6 bases and 0 bases respectively, with 9 bases between them. There are 13 residues in the CDR3. This chain's CDR3 is CASRGAGSYEQYF. CDR3 DNA: TGTGCCAGCAGGGGGGCAGGCTCCTACGAGCAGTACTTC.

The chain recombines TRBV6-5 with TRBJ1-2; unclear D gene. The CDR3 loop spans 10 amino acids. V dropped 11 bases and J dropped 7 bases, with 11 bases sitting between them. Germline V gene lookup returns CDR1 MNHEY and CDR2 SVGAGI. The CDR3 loop is CASGLLGYTF. The DNA of the CDR3 is TGTGCCTCCGGGTTACTTGGCTACACCTTC.

The chain links TRBV7-6 to TRBJ2-3; no firm D call. The CDR3 length is 16 residues. The V and J ends lost 0 bases and 2 bases respectively, with 12 bases between them. The germline V gene encodes CDR1 SGHVS and CDR2 FNYEAQ. CDR3 residues: CASSLALGRDTDTQYF. The CDR3 DNA follows: TGTGCCAGCAGCTTAGCGCTGGGCAGAGACACAGATACGCAGTATTTT.

The chain links TRBV27 to TRBJ1-6; unclear D gene. This CDR3 spans 12 amino acids. Trimming shortened V by 6 bases and J by 8 bases, and 8 bases separated the two germline ends. In germline, CDR1 is MNHEY, CDR2 SMNVEV (reference sequence). CDR3 in DNA: TGTGCCAGCAGGGCTTTGGATTCACCCCTCCACTTT. It is translated as CASRALDSPLHF.

This chain's CDR3 is CASSFGGGVNEKLFF. CDR3 in DNA: TGTGCCAGCAGCTTCGGCGGAGGGGTTAATGAAAAACTGTTTTTT. This sequence joins TRBV5-5 and TRBJ1-4, with D perhaps matching TRBD1 (5 bases). CDR1 is SGHKS and CDR2 is YYEKEE in the germline V gene (reference sequence). The CDR3 is 15 residues long. Deletions cut 2 bases from V and 4 bases from J, with 12 bases between.

The table lists this clone with a count of one. This chain connects TRBV7-2 to TRBJ1-3; D is undetermined. From germline, CDR1 is SGHTA and CDR2 FQGNSA. Trimming left V 1 base short and J 0 bases short, with 10 bases between. The CDR3 totals 16 residues. The chain's CDR3 is CASSLVESSSGNTIYF. The CDR3 nucleotides read TGTGCCAGCAGCTTAGTCGAGTCGAGCTCTGGAAACACCATATATTTT.

The chain uses TRBV7-8 and TRBJ1-1, with unresolved D. This CDR3 comprises 16 residues. The V end was cut by 5 bases, the J end by 2 bases, with 18 bases between. Germline V gene sequence: CDR1 SGHVS, CDR2 FQNEAQ. The CDR3 spells CASSRGSGGFNTEAFF. CDR3 nucleotide sequence: TGTGCCAGCAGCAGAGGGTCGGGAGGATTTAACACTGAAGCTTTCTTT.

This clone appeared once. This chain uses TRBV29-1 with TRBJ2-1, with D possibly matching TRBD1 (6 bases). CDR1 is SQVTM, CDR2 ANQGSEA, per germline. The CDR3 has 9 residues. Between the trimmed V and J ends, which lost 7 bases and 10 bases, there was a span of 8 bases. CDR3 nucleotide sequence: TGCAGCGGGGGGACAGAGCAGTTCTTC. As protein: CSGGTEQFF.

The rearrangement joins TRBV4-1 to TRBJ1-4; TRBD1 aligns across 9 bases. The CDR3 is 15 amino acids. Germline CDR1 MGHRA, CDR2 YSYEKL. The junction had 7 bases not matched to a gene; V was cut back by 1 base and J by 10 bases. The CDR3 DNA is TGCGCCAGCAGCCAAGGCCCCGGGACAGGGACAAAACTGTTTTTT. Protein product: CASSQGPGTGTKLFF.

The rearrangement uses TRBV7-7 and TRBJ2-2, with 8 bases matching TRBD1. Trimming cost V 5 bases and J 2 bases; bases outside gene matches: 7. The CDR3 contains 16 residues. Germline V gene sequence: CDR1 SSHAT, CDR2 FNYEAQ (reference sequence). The CDR3 sequence is CASSQTTGGNTGELFF. The CDR3 DNA reads TGTGCCAGCAGCCAGACTACAGGGGGAAACACCGGGGAGCTGTTTTTT.

The chain employs TRBV6-6 and TRBJ2-1; D is possibly TRBD1 (7 bases). V was pared by 4 bases and J by 7 bases, with 20 bases between. The CDR3 sequence is 16 residues long. Per the germline V gene, CDR1 is MNHNY and CDR2 is SVGAGI (reference sequence). This CDR3 is CASSWRGQAAGNEQFF. The CDR3 DNA sequence: TGTGCCAGCAGTTGGAGGGGGCAGGCGGCGGGAAATGAGCAGTTCTTC.

The CDR3 DNA follows: TGTGCCAGCAGTTTCGGACAACCGGAAAAACTGTTTTTT. This translates into CASSFGQPEKLFF. V and J are TRBV12-3 or TRBV12-4 and TRBJ1-4, with D tentatively TRBD1 (5 bases). The CDR3 length is 13 residues. V lost 3 bases to trimming and J lost 8 bases, with 10 bases between them.

This clone was observed a few times. The chain carries TRBV10-1 and TRBJ2-7, with TRBD1 matching 10 bases. The junction had 4 bases not matched to a gene; V was cut back by 3 bases and J by 2 bases. Germline CDR1 and CDR2: WNHNN and SYGVQD (reference sequence). This CDR3 spans 15 amino acids. The CDR3: CASSDIGTGAYEQYF. The CDR3 DNA follows: TGCGCCAGCAGTGATATCGGGACAGGGGCCTACGAGCAGTACTTC.

V is TRBV6-5 and J is TRBJ2-7, with 12 positions matching TRBD1. Germline V gene data show CDR1 as MNHEY and CDR2 as SVGAGI. J lost 4 bases, V lost 10 bases, and 5 bases had no gene match. This CDR3 contains 13 residues. The chain's CDR3 is CATEGQGAYEQYF. As DNA, the CDR3 is TGTGCCACCGAGGGACAGGGGGCATACGAGCAGTACTTC.

The chain joins TRBV6-6 to TRBJ1-2, with 12 nucleotides matching TRBD1. The germline V gene has CDR1 MNHNY and CDR2 SVGAGI (reference sequence). This CDR3 comprises 15 residues. Trimming removed 4 bases from V and 3 bases from J; junction bases left unmatched: 3. The CDR3 DNA reads TGTGCCAGCAGTTTGGGACAGGGGGCGTACTATGGCTACACCTTC. It encodes CASSLGQGAYYGYTF.

The chain employs TRBV2 and TRBJ1-1, with no clear D. Between the trimmed V and J ends, which lost 6 bases and 1 base, there was a span of 9 bases. CDR1 and CDR2 from the germline V gene are SNHLY and FYNNEI. The CDR3 totals 13 residues. The CDR3, as DNA: TGTGCCAGCAGCGATGTCGGGAACACTGAAGCTTTCTTT. Its protein product is CASSDVGNTEAFF.

The J gene is TRBJ2-6, the V gene TRBV28, with D possibly matching TRBD2 (5 bases). The CDR3 extends over 16 amino acids. With 5 bases removed from V and 2 bases from J, the gap between germline ends came to 13 bases. In germline, CDR1 is MDHEN, CDR2 SYDVKM. The CDR3 sequence is CASSTAGSTGANVLTF. The CDR3, as DNA: TGTGCCAGCAGTACCGCTGGGAGTACTGGGGCCAACGTCCTGACTTTC.

This chain joins TRBV28 and TRBJ2-2; weak D call: TRBD2 (7 bases). V lost 3 bases and J lost 5, with 25 bases in between. The CDR3 consists of 19 residues. The germline CDR1 and CDR2 sequences are MDHEN and SYDVKM. In DNA, the CDR3 is TGTGCCAGCAGTTTCGGTTGGGGGCTAGCGGCCCTGGGAACCGGGGAGCTGTTTTTT. This codes for CASSFGWGLAALGTGELFF.

The chain uses TRBV5-1 and TRBJ1-3, with 7 bases matching TRBD1. The germline CDR1 and CDR2 sequences are SGHRS and YFSETQ. Trimming removed 4 bases from V and 0 bases from J; junction bases left unmatched: 4. This CDR3 comprises 15 residues. This CDR3 reads CASSVGGLSGNTIYF. As DNA, the CDR3 is TGCGCCAGCAGCGTAGGGGGCCTCTCTGGAAACACCATATATTTT.

The rearrangement uses TRBV28 and TRBJ2-5, with 12 bases lining up with TRBD1. This CDR3 has 16 amino acids. CDR1 is MDHEN, CDR2 SYDVKM, per germline. The V gene end was trimmed by 6 bases and the J gene end by 4 bases; junction bases not matched to a gene: 9. The DNA of the CDR3 is TGTGCCAGCAGCATCACCGGGACAGGGGGCTTAGAGACCCAGTACTTC. As protein: CASSITGTGGLETQYF.